The 10 T cell receptor beta chains below come from one sample, sequenced in a study of cytomegalovirus exposure and HLA in healthy donors. The PCR made use of 60 Vbeta and 13 Jbeta primers. The method was immunoSEQ multiplex PCR; TCRdb's version includes in-frame clones alone and lacks a portion of them. The sample carries some 100,000 clones, around 79% recorded once. The sequenced sample consisted of PBMCs. The receptors shown here come from a woman between 65 and 79 years old in good health and CMV-seropositive.

V gene TRBV27 combines with J gene TRBJ1-5; no clear D. This CDR3 has 13 residues. The germline gives CDR1 MNHEY, CDR2 SMNVEV (reference sequence). V was clipped by 6 bases and J by 6 bases, with 12 bases between them. The CDR3 here is CASSRTEFQPQHF. CDR3 DNA: TGTGCCAGCAGCCGGACTGAATTTCAGCCCCAGCATTTT.

The count of this clone is one. V usage is TRBV2 and J usage is TRBJ1-6; D not certain. The CDR3 covers 16 residues. Germline values: CDR1 SNHLY, CDR2 FYNNEI. V was trimmed by 7 bases and J by 0 bases, leaving 13 bases between them. DNA of the CDR3: TGTGCCAGCACCAAAGCCGAGAGCTCCTATAATTCACCCCTCCACTTT. Amino acids: CASTKAESSYNSPLHF.

This clone showed up just once. The V and J genes are TRBV9 and TRBJ2-1; D gene uncertain. The CDR3 extends over 16 amino acids. From germline, CDR1 is SGDLS and CDR2 YYNGEE. V was pared by 0 bases and J by 0 bases, with 10 bases between. CDR3 sequence reads: CASSVARGFSYNEQFF. The DNA of the CDR3 is TGTGCCAGCAGCGTAGCGAGAGGTTTCTCCTACAATGAGCAGTTCTTC.

The chain uses TRBV5-1 and TRBJ1-5; D call uncertain. The CDR3 consists of 17 residues. The ends were cut back, 5 bases at V and 0 bases at J, with 18 bases in the middle. Germline V gives CDR1 SGHRS, CDR2 YFSETQ. The CDR3: CASSSEPTVLSNQPQHF. Written as DNA, the CDR3 is TGCGCCAGCAGTTCCGAGCCCACGGTACTTAGCAATCAGCCCCAGCATTTT.

The chain recombines TRBV28 with TRBJ2-7; D is perhaps TRBD1 (5 bases). The CDR3 has 15 residues. Germline CDR1 reads MDHEN; CDR2 reads SYDVKM. The germline V and J ends were trimmed by 5 bases and 2 bases, with 16 bases remaining between them. The DNA of the CDR3 is TGTGCCAGCAGTCATGTCCGCAGGGCCACCTACGAGCAGTACTTC. Residues: CASSHVRRATYEQYF. The entire variable domain, with the rest obtained from reference TRBV28 and TRBJ2-7, is as follows: DVKVTQSSRYLVKRTGEKVFLECVQDMDHENMFWYRQDPGLGLRLIYFSYDVKMKEKGDIPEGYSVSREKKERFSLILESASTNQTSMYLCASSHVRRATYEQYFGPGTRLTVT.

CDR3 sequence: CASSPTGTAYGYTF. The CDR3 DNA sequence: TGCGCCAGCAGCCCCACCGGGACAGCGTATGGCTACACCTTC. The gene calls are TRBV5-1 and TRBJ1-2, with 7 bases aligning to TRBD1. The CDR3 runs to 14 residues. J lost 5 bases, V lost 4 bases, and 8 bases had no gene match. CDR1 is SGHRS and CDR2 is YFSETQ in the germline V gene. The full variable domain, completed using reference TRBV5-1 and TRBJ1-2, is KAGVTQTPRYLIKTRGQQVTLSCSPISGHRSVSWYQQTPGQGLQFLFEYFSETQRNKGNFPGRFSGRQFSNSRSEMNVSTLELGDSALYLCASSPTGTAYGYTFGSGTRLTVV.

V and J are TRBV18 and TRBJ2-7; 10 nucleotides align to TRBD2. V shed 3 bases, J shed 3 bases, and the junction held 11 bases outside the gene matches. CDR1 is KGHSH, CDR2 LQKENI, per germline. This CDR3 spans 17 amino acids. CDR3 nucleotides: TGTGCCAGCTCACCGAACGGGGGGCTAGCGGGAGTCTACGAGCAGTACTTC. It is translated as CASSPNGGLAGVYEQYF.

This chain uses TRBV28 with TRBJ1-2, with TRBD1 matching over 11 bases. The CDR3 totals 13 residues. CDR1 and CDR2 (germline): MDHEN, SYDVKM. V lost 7 bases, J lost 7 bases, and 5 bases stayed unmatched. CDR3 sequence (DNA): TGTGCCAGCACATCCGGGACAGGGGGTGGCTACACCTTC. It encodes CASTSGTGGGYTF.

In nucleotides, the CDR3 is TGTGCCAGCAGTTTAGCGCAGGGGGCCTACGAGCAGTACTTC. This sequence encodes CASSLAQGAYEQYF. The chain links TRBV6-5 to TRBJ2-7; 7 bases fit TRBD1. CDR3 length: 14 residues. Looked up from germline, CDR1 is MNHEY and CDR2 is SVGAGI. V was clipped by 4 bases and J by 2 bases; unmatched bases: 5.

The chain couples TRBV28 to TRBJ2-7; 9 bases are shared with TRBD2. The CDR3 runs 14 residues. Losses at the gene ends were 6 bases for V and 12 bases for J; bases not matched to a gene: 15. The germline CDR1 and CDR2 sequences are MDHEN and SYDVKM. CDR3 residues: CASRGSGREFRLYF. Here the CDR3 DNA reads TGTGCCAGCAGAGGTAGCGGGAGAGAATTCAGGCTGTACTTC.